Following are 8 T cell receptor beta chains from one sample sequenced in a study of CD8 T cells in Susac syndrome. When the RNA was reverse transcribed, random hexamers were used with an input of roughly 0.5 to 1 ug. TCRdb itself ran the immunoSEQ multiplex PCR reads through MiXCR, one entry per CDR3 protein. The table has roughly 160,000 distinct CDR3 sequences, about 95% seen once. Sequenced material: CD4+ T cells from PBMCs. The receptors originated from a human donor in good health.

This rearrangement joins TRBV29-1 to TRBJ2-5; D is perhaps TRBD1 (6 bases). The length of the CDR3 is 13 residues. Trimming shortened V by 6 bases and J by 5 bases, and 16 bases separated the two germline ends. The germline V gene encodes CDR1 SQVTM and CDR2 ANQGSEA. CDR3 sequence: CSVRQVMVETQYF. CDR3 DNA: TGCAGCGTCCGACAGGTTATGGTGGAGACCCAGTACTTC.

Here the CDR3 reads CAWSEDSRTEAFF. Here the CDR3 DNA reads TGTGCCTGGAGTGAAGACTCGAGAACTGAAGCTTTCTTT. The V gene is TRBV30, the J gene TRBJ1-1, with unresolved D. V was pared by 1 base and J by 5 bases, with 11 bases between. The germline CDR1 and CDR2 sequences are GTSNPN and SVGIG (reference sequence). This CDR3 has 13 residues.

This chain connects TRBV29-1 to TRBJ2-1; 11 nucleotides line up with TRBD2. Trimming took 7 bases from V and 8 from J; bases not matched to a gene: 7. CDR3 length equals 13 residues. Germline CDR1 SQVTM, CDR2 ANQGSEA. CDR3: CSGTSGGLDEQFF. The CDR3 coding sequence is TGCAGCGGCACTAGCGGGGGTTTAGATGAGCAGTTCTTC.

The V gene is TRBV9, the J gene TRBJ2-7; D is perhaps TRBD1 (6 bases). This CDR3 has 14 amino acids. Germline CDR1 and CDR2: SGDLS and YYNGEE. V shed 0 bases and J shed 2 bases, with 9 bases lying between them. This CDR3 reads CASSVGPGAYEQYF. The CDR3 bases are TGTGCCAGCAGCGTAGGGCCAGGGGCCTACGAGCAGTACTTC.

The chain links TRBV25-1 to TRBJ1-2; TRBD1 aligns across 7 bases. V was pared by 6 bases and J by 8 bases, with 9 bases of the junction left unmatched. CDR3 length: 13 amino acids. Germline-derived CDR1 and CDR2 are MGHDK and SYGVNS. The CDR3 spells CASRGRDRGGYTF. The CDR3 DNA sequence: TGTGCCAGCAGGGGTCGGGACAGAGGGGGCTACACCTTC.

This chain joins TRBV19 and TRBJ1-6; D is possibly TRBD1 (5 bases). The CDR3 has 13 amino acids. The V end was cut by 5 bases, the J end by 8 bases, with 10 bases between. Per the germline V gene, CDR1 is LNHDA and CDR2 is SQIVND (reference sequence). The CDR3 DNA reads as TGTGCCAGTAGTCCGGGGCCGTATTCACCCCTCCACTTT. This translates into CASSPGPYSPLHF.

The chain couples TRBV7-9 to TRBJ2-1; 7 nucleotides agree with TRBD2. V lost 5 bases and J lost 4; bases outside the gene matches: 8. This CDR3 is built from 15 residues. Per germline, CDR1 SEHNR and CDR2 FQNEAQ (reference sequence). This CDR3 is CASSRSSGVYNEQFF. The CDR3 DNA is TGTGCCAGCAGCCGGTCTAGCGGAGTTTACAATGAGCAGTTCTTC.

This clonotype was recorded only once. The rearrangement joins TRBV6-6 to TRBJ1-2; possible D gene TRBD1, 5 bases. This CDR3 has 15 amino acids. The germline V gene has CDR1 MNHNY and CDR2 SVGAGI (reference sequence). V was trimmed by 0 bases and J by 4 bases, leaving 12 bases between them. As DNA, the CDR3 is TGTGCCAGCAGTTACTCGAGCCAGGGAAGCTATGGCTACACCTTC. Its protein is CASSYSSQGSYGYTF.